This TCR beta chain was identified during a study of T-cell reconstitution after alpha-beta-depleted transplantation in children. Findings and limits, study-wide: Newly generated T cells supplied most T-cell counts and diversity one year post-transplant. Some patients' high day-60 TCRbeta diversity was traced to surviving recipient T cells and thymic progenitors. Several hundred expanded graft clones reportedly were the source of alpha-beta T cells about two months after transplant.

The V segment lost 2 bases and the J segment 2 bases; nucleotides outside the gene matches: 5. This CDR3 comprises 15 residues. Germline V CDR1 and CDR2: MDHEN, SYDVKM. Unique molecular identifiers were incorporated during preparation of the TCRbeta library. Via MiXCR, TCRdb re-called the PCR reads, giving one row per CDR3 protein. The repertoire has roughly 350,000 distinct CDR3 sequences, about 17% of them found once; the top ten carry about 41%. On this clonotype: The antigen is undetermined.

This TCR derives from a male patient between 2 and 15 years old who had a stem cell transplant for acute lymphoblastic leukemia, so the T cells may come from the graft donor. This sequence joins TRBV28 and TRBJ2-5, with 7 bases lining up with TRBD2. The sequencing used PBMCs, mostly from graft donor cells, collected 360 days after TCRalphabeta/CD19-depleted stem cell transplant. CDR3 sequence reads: CASSLAGVQQETQYF. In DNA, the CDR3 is TGTGCCAGCAGTTTAGCGGGAGTGCAACAAGAGACCCAGTACTTC.